This T cell receptor (beta chain) was sequenced in a study of beta chain features in type 1 diabetes. Study details: Sorted cells from all samples, numbering 100 million to 120 million, were examined. Whole-study results and caveats: Among patients, naive, central memory and Treg TCRB repertoires appeared more similar than among healthy donors. All four CD4+ subsets from Type 1 diabetes patients carried moderately but significantly shorter TCRB CDR3s.

A remark on this clone: Antigen: not known.

The whole isolated RNA underwent reverse transcription, so sequencing captured expressed TCRB transcripts. Profiling relied on immunoSEQ multiplex PCR, and the TCRdb table lists in-frame clones only, not all of them. The top ten hold around 0.018% of the sample, which has 200,000 to 300,000 clones, 11% seen once. Germline V CDR1 and CDR2: SQVTM, ANQGSEA. With 6 bases clipped from V and 10 bases from J, the junction kept 9 bases outside the gene matches. This CDR3 spans 13 amino acids. In all sorted populations, purity surpassed 95%. This chain joins TRBV29-1 and TRBJ1-6; the match to TRBD1 covers 7 bases. This sequence originates from a man aged 30 to 39 with type 1 diabetes. Material: naive CD4+ T cells from blood. The CDR3 sequence: CSVADREQSPLHF. The CDR3 DNA follows: TGCAGCGTCGCCGACAGGGAGCAGTCACCCCTCCACTTT. Filled out from reference TRBV29-1 and TRBJ1-6, the complete variable domain reads SAVISQKPSRDICQRGTSLTIQCQVDSQVTMMFWYRQQPGQSLTLIATANQGSEATYESGFVIDKFPISRPNLTFSTLTVSNMSPEDSSIYLCSVADREQSPLHFGNGTRLTVT.